This TCR beta chain came from a study of T cells in Graves' hyperthyroidism and ophthalmopathy. The V gene's germline CDR1 is SEHNR and CDR2 FQNEAQ (reference sequence). This CDR3 contains 13 residues. V was clipped by 1 base and J by 5 bases, with 8 bases between them. Individuals with ophthalmopathy presented a Clinical Activity Score of at least 3, a NOSPECS grade of at least 4 and a duration under 3 months. Clinical symptoms, serum thyroxine, TRAb, thyroid ultrasound and orbital computed tomography informed diagnoses. Whole-study findings and limits: With a median lead of about 6.9 months before onset, the model predicted ophthalmopathy.

This clonotype was counted only a few times. The antigen remains unidentified. Using RNA transcripts as the source, TCR beta CDR3 regions were amplified. During a first-round RT-PCR of the TCR CDR3, the HTBI primer set was used. TCRdb re-analysed the multiplex PCR reads in MiXCR, keeping a single row per CDR3 protein. Here the sample spans about 600,000 distinct CDR3 sequences, approximately 15% being singletons. Material for sequencing was blood. This clonotype was sampled from a woman aged 35 to 49 with Graves' ophthalmopathy. The chain joins TRBV7-9 to TRBJ1-2; no firm D call. CDR3 protein: CASSLEFGYGYTF. The CDR3 DNA reads TGTGCCAGCAGCTTAGAGTTTGGGTATGGCTACACCTTC.